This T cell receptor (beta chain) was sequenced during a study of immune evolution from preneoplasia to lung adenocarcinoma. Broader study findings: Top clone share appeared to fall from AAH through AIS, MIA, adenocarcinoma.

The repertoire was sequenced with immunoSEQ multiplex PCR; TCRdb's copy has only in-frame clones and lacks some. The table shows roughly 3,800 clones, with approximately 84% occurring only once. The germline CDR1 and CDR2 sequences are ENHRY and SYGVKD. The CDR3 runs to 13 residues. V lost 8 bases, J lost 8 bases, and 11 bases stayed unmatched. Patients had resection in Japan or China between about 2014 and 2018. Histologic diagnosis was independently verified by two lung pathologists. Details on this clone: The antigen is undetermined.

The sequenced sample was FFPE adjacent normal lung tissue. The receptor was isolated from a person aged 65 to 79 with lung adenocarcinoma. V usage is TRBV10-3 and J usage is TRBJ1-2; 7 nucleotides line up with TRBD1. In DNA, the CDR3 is TGTGCCATCGGTGTGACAGGGAGGGAGGGCTACACCTTC. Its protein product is CAIGVTGREGYTF.